A selection of T cell receptor beta chains follows, all from one sample in a study of blood T cells in healthy people across ages. Using its own MiXCR run on the 5' RACE reads, TCRdb lists one record per CDR3 protein. The sample records 700,000 to 850,000 distinct CDR3 sequences, less than 70% being singletons. Source material: blood. The origin of the receptors is an older man in good health. Each CDR3 is given with its conserved first and last residue. D genes are given only for firm matches. The size entry is marked missing in some rows and otherwise reads once, few, many or a size class.

abundance | j_gene | d_gene | v_gene | CDR3aa | CDR3nt
NA | TRBJ2-3 | NA | TRBV6-6 | CASSYSRSVRTDTQYF | TGTGCCAGCAGTTACTCGCGAAGCGTTCGCACAGATACGCAGTATTTT
NA | TRBJ1-5 | NA | TRBV7-2 | CASSLVGAQSNQPQHF | TGTGCCAGCAGCTTAGTGGGCGCGCAAAGCAATCAGCCCCAGCATTTT
NA | TRBJ2-5 | TRBD2 | TRBV25-1 | CASSEPGTGGKTQYF | TGTGCCAGCAGTGAACCCGGGACGGGGGGTAAGACCCAGTACTTC
NA | TRBJ2-5 | NA | TRBV20-1 | CSASQEGTQYF | TGCAGTGCTAGCCAGGAAGGGACCCAGTACTTC
NA | TRBJ2-1 | NA | TRBV7-2 | CASSLDRRLFNEQFF | TGTGCCAGCAGCTTAGACAGGCGTTTGTTCAATGAGCAGTTCTTC
NA | TRBJ2-5 | TRBD2 | TRBV6-1 | CASRTGTSGSPYQETQYF | TGTGCCAGCAGAACTGGGACTAGCGGGAGTCCCTACCAAGAGACCCAGTACTTC
NA | TRBJ2-7 | NA | TRBV5-1 | CASSPGAQGSGNEQYF | TGCGCCAGCAGCCCGGGGGCACAGGGATCAGGGAATGAGCAGTACTTC
once | TRBJ1-2 | TRBD1 | TRBV9 | CASGADRPGQGFRGYTF | TGTGCCAGCGGCGCTGATAGACCGGGACAGGGGTTTCGTGGCTACACCTTC
NA | TRBJ2-7 | NA | TRBV28 | CASRVSGTPPYEQYF | TGTGCCAGCAGAGTATCGGGGACGCCTCCCTACGAGCAGTACTTC
NA | TRBJ2-3 | NA | TRBV21-1 | CASSTTPLASGDSSTDTQYF | TGTGCCAGCAGCACCACACCACTAGCTAGCGGGGATTCTAGCACAGATACGCAGTATTTT
few | TRBJ2-7 | TRBD2 | TRBV5-1 | CASSPSQAGGGYEQYF | TGCGCCAGCAGCCCCAGCCAAGCGGGAGGGGGCTACGAGCAGTACTTC
NA | TRBJ2-7 | TRBD2 | TRBV20-1 | CSAPTSGRAVWGYEQYF | TGCAGTGCTCCGACTAGCGGGAGGGCCGTGTGGGGCTACGAGCAGTACTTC
few | TRBJ2-1 | NA | TRBV27 | CASSSGRSRVGIYSEQFF | TGTGCCAGCAGTTCGGGGAGGAGTAGGGTAGGGATCTACAGTGAGCAGTTCTTC
NA | TRBJ2-7 | NA | TRBV27 | CASSYRNLGPYEQYF | TGTGCCAGCAGTTATAGGAACCTGGGGCCCTACGAGCAGTACTTC
NA | TRBJ2-3 | NA | TRBV29-1 | CSVDRLSELTSTDTQYF | TGCAGCGTTGACCGGTTGAGCGAGCTCACTAGCACAGATACGCAGTATTTT
NA | TRBJ2-3 | NA | TRBV18 | CASSVPSTDTQYF | TGTGCCAGCTCAGTACCTAGCACAGATACGCAGTATTTT
NA | TRBJ2-7 | NA | TRBV5-1 | CASGTTVSSSYEQYF | TGCGCCAGCGGGACAACGGTCTCCTCCTCCTACGAGCAGTACTTC
NA | TRBJ2-4 | TRBD1 | TRBV3-1 | CASSQAGQKGDIQYF | TGTGCCAGCAGCCAAGCGGGACAGAAGGGAGACATTCAGTACTTC
NA | TRBJ1-1 | NA | TRBV7-8 | CASRAGITEAFF | TGTGCCAGCAGGGCAGGGATCACTGAAGCTTTCTTT
NA | TRBJ2-1 | TRBD2 | TRBV9 | CASSVIPGLAGGFYNEQFF | TGTGCCAGCAGCGTAATTCCGGGACTAGCGGGAGGTTTCTACAATGAGCAGTTCTTC
NA | TRBJ2-1 | TRBD2 | TRBV11-3 | CASSRGEGEQFF | TGTGCCAGCAGCCGAGGGGAGGGTGAGCAGTTCTTC
NA | TRBJ2-5 | NA | TRBV5-1 | CASSLVMETQYF | TGCGCCAGCAGCTTGGTAATGGAGACCCAGTACTTC
NA | TRBJ2-1 | NA | TRBV4-2 | CASSTQTEYNEQFF | TGTGCCAGCAGCACACAAACTGAGTACAATGAGCAGTTCTTC
NA | TRBJ1-1 | NA | TRBV18 | CASSPGTHNTEAFF | TGTGCCAGCTCACCAGGGACACACAACACTGAAGCTTTCTTT